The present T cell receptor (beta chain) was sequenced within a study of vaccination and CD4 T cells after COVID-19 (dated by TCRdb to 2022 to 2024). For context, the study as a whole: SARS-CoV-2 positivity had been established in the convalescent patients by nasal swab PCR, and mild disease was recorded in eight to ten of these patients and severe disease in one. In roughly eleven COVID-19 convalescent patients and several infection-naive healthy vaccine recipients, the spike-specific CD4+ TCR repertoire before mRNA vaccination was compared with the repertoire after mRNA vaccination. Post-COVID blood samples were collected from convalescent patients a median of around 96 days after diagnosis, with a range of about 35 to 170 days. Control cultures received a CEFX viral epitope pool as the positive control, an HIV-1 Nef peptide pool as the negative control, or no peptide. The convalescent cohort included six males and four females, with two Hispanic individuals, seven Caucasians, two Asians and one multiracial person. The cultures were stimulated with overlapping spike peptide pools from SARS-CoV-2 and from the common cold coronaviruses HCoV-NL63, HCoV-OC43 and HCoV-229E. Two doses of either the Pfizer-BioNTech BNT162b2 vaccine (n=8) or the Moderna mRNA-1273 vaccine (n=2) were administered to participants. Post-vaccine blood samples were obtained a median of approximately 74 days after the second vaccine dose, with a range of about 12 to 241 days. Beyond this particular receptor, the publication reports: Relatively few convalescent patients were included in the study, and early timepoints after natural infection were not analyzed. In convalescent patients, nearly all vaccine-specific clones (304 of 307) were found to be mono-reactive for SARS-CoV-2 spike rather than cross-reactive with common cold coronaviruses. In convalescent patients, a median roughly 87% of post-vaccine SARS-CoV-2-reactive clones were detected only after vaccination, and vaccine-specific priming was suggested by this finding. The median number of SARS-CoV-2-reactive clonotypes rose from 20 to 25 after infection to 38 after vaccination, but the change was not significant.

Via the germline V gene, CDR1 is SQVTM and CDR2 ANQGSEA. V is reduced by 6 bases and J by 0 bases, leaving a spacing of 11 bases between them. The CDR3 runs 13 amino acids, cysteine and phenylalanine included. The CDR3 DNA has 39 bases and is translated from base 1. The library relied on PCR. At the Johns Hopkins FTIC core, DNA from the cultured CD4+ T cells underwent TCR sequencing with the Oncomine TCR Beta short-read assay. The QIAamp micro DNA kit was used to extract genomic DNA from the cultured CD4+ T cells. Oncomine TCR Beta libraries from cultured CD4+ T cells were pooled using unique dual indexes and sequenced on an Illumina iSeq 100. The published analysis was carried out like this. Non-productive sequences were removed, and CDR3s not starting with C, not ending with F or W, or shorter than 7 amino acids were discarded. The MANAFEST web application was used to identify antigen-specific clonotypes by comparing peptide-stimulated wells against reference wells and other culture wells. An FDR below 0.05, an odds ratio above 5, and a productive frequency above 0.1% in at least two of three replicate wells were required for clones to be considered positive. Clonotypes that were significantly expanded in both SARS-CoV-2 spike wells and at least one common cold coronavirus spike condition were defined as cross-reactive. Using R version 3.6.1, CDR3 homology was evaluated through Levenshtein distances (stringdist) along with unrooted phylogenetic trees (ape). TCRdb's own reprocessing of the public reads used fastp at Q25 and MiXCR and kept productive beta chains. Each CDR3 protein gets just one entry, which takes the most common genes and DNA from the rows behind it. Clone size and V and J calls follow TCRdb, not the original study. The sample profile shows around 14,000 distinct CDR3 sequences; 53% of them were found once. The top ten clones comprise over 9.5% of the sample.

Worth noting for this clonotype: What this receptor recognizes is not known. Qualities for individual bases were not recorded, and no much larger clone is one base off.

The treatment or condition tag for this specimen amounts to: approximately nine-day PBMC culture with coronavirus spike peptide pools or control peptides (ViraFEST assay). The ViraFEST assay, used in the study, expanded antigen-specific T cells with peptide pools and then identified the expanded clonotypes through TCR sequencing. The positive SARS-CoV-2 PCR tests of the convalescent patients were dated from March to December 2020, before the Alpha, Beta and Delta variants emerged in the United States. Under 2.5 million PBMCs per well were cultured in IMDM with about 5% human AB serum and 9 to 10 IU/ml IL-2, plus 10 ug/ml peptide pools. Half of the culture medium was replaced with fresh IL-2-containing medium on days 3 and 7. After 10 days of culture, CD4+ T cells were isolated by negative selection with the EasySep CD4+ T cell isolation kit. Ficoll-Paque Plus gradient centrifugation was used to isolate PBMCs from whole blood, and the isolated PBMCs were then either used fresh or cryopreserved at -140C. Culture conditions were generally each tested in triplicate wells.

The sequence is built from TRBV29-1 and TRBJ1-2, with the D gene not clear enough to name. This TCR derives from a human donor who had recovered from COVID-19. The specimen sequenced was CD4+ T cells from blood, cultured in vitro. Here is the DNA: TGCAGCGTCCCCGAGTCCGCTAACTATGGCTACACCTTC. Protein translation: CSVPESANYGYTF. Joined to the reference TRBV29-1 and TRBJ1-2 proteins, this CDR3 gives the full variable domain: SAVISQKPSRDICQRGTSLTIQCQVDSQVTMMFWYRQQPGQSLTLIATANQGSEATYESGFVIDKFPISRPNLTFSTLTVSNMSPEDSSIYLCSVPESANYGYTFGSGTRLTVV.